The 30 T cell receptor beta chains reported below all come from one sample, sequenced in a study of shared clonotypes between healthy human individuals. The protocol was immunoSEQ multiplex PCR, while the TCRdb copy is restricted to in-frame clones and leaves out a portion. Of about 2 million clones listed, roughly 95% are singletons. Sequences were obtained from naive CD4+ T cells sorted from blood. Subset in this sample: CD45RA+ positively selected. The source is a man aged 18 to 29 in good health.

The V gene is TRBV6-5, the J gene TRBJ1-1; a possible D gene is TRBD1 (5 bases). The CDR3 spans 15 residues. Germline loops: CDR1 MNHEY, CDR2 SVGAGI. The V end was cut by 0 bases, the J end by 2 bases, with 10 bases between. The DNA of the CDR3 is TGTGCCAGCAGTTACTCAGGGGAGACAAACACTGAAGCTTTCTTT. Amino acids: CASSYSGETNTEAFF.

The chain has TRBV5-1 and TRBJ1-5; TRBD1 aligns across 9 bases. Germline CDR1 and CDR2: SGHRS and YFSETQ. J gave up 3 bases and V 5 bases, and 6 bases lay outside the gene matches. The CDR3 sequence is 15 residues long. CDR3 nucleotides: TGCGCCAGCAGAAGCGGGACAGGGCACAATCAGCCCCAGCATTTT. Translating gives CASRSGTGHNQPQHF.

The gene calls are TRBV19 and TRBJ1-2; a weak D match, TRBD1 (5 bases). CDR1 and CDR2 (germline): LNHDA, SQIVND (reference sequence). The CDR3 spans 15 residues. Trimming removed 4 bases from V and 4 bases from J, with 16 bases in between. CDR3 loop: CASSSRDRGTYGYTF. The DNA for the CDR3 is TGTGCCAGTAGTAGCCGGGACCGAGGAACCTATGGCTACACCTTC.

V is TRBV11-2 and J is TRBJ1-3, with 9 positions matching TRBD1. Germline V gene lookup returns CDR1 SGHAT and CDR2 FQNNGV. The CDR3 sequence is 15 residues long. J was trimmed by 3 bases and V by 5 bases; bases with no gene match: 5. CDR3 in amino acids: CASSTTGGLGNTIYF. CDR3 sequence (DNA): TGTGCCAGCAGCACTACAGGGGGCCTTGGAAACACCATATATTTT.

The V gene is TRBV5-1, the J gene TRBJ1-6; TRBD1 agrees at 7 bases. CDR3 length: 15 amino acids. CDR1 SGHRS and CDR2 YFSETQ come from the germline V gene. V trimming: 4 bases; J trimming: 2 bases; junction bases outside the gene matches: 3. The DNA for the CDR3 is TGCGCCAGCAGCACCGGACAGGCCTATAATTCACCCCTCCACTTT. Its translation is CASSTGQAYNSPLHF.

The V call is TRBV6-5, the J call TRBJ2-7, with D uncertain. Per germline, CDR1 MNHEY and CDR2 SVGAGI. V lost 4 bases and J 5 bases, leaving 9 bases between the germline ends. The CDR3 contains 12 residues. The CDR3, as DNA: TGTGCCAGCAGTTCGTACCAGGACGAGCAGTACTTC. Protein: CASSSYQDEQYF.

The CDR3 loop is CASSLSPGTWAEAFF. DNA of the CDR3: TGCGCCAGCAGCTTGTCCCCCGGGACGTGGGCTGAAGCTTTCTTT. The V gene is TRBV5-1, the J gene TRBJ1-1; tentative D call: TRBD1 (5 bases). With 1 base removed from V and 6 bases from J, the gap between germline ends came to 16 bases. Germline loops: CDR1 SGHRS, CDR2 YFSETQ. The CDR3 loop spans 15 amino acids.

This chain joins TRBV5-1 and TRBJ1-4; D unresolved. Germline CDR1 is SGHRS and CDR2 is YFSETQ. The CDR3 is 16 amino acids. Trimming took 5 bases from V and 0 from J, leaving 14 bases between them. The CDR3 nucleotides read TGCGCCAGCAGTCTGGGCTTAGTAGCAACTAATGAAAAACTGTTTTTT. Its translation: CASSLGLVATNEKLFF.

The rearrangement uses TRBV6-1 and TRBJ2-7; 9 nucleotides match TRBD2. The CDR3 spans 15 residues. J was trimmed by 4 bases and V by 5 bases; bases with no gene match: 9. Germline-derived CDR1 and CDR2 are MNHNS and SASEGT. This chain's CDR3 is CASSNNGLATYEQYF. The CDR3 coding sequence is TGTGCCAGCAGTAACAATGGACTAGCGACGTACGAGCAGTACTTC.

This chain links TRBV6-5 with TRBJ2-7, with D uncertain. The CDR3 spans 16 residues. CDR1 MNHEY and CDR2 SVGAGI come from the germline V gene. The germline V and J ends were trimmed by 0 bases and 0 bases, with 12 bases remaining between them. The CDR3 nucleotides are TGTGCCAGCAGTTACTCAAGGTCCGTAAACTCCTACGAGCAGTACTTC. This translates into CASSYSRSVNSYEQYF.

The V gene is TRBV6-5, the J gene TRBJ2-1; 9 bases fit TRBD2. The CDR3 contains 12 residues. Germline loops: CDR1 MNHEY, CDR2 SVGAGI. The trim removed 6 bases at V and 9 bases at J, leaving 3 bases unmatched. The CDR3 here is CASRRAGGEQFF. In DNA, the CDR3 is TGTGCCAGCAGACGAGCGGGAGGTGAGCAGTTCTTC.

The rearrangement links TRBV2 to TRBJ2-1, with unresolved D. Germline V gene lookup returns CDR1 SNHLY and CDR2 FYNNEI. The CDR3 has 13 residues. V lost 7 bases to trimming and J lost 7 bases, with 14 bases between them. This chain's CDR3 is CASTVLLGNEQFF. The CDR3 DNA sequence: TGTGCCAGCACGGTCCTCCTGGGGAATGAGCAGTTCTTC.

CDR3 bases: TGTGCCAGCAGCTTCCAGGAAAGCTCTGGAAACACCATATATTTT. As protein: CASSFQESSGNTIYF. V is TRBV7-6 and J is TRBJ1-3; D unclear. From germline, CDR1 is SGHVS and CDR2 FNYEAQ. Trimming pared 3 bases from V and 0 bases from J, leaving 9 bases between. The CDR3 has 15 amino acids.

This chain connects TRBV18 to TRBJ2-7, with 9 bases aligning to TRBD1. The CDR3 has 14 amino acids. The germline V gene encodes CDR1 KGHSH and CDR2 LQKENI. Losses at the gene ends were 6 bases for V and 5 bases for J; bases not matched to a gene: 8. The CDR3, as DNA: TGTGCCAGCTCCCCAGGACAGGGGTACAACGAGCAGTACTTC. It yields the protein CASSPGQGYNEQYF.

The chain links TRBV6-6 to TRBJ2-2; D possibly corresponds to TRBD2 (5 bases). There are 15 residues in the CDR3. Trimming removed 3 bases from V and 5 bases from J, with 13 bases in between. CDR1 and CDR2 (germline): MNHNY, SVGAGI (reference sequence). CDR3 nucleotides: TGTGCCAGCAGTTATCTGGACTTGAAAACCGGGGAGCTGTTTTTT. This sequence encodes CASSYLDLKTGELFF.

This chain joins TRBV19 and TRBJ1-3; D might be TRBD1 (6 bases). V lost 6 bases and J lost 7, with 16 bases in between. The CDR3 covers 14 residues. Germline V gene data show CDR1 as LNHDA and CDR2 as SQIVND (reference sequence). The CDR3 coding sequence is TGTGCCAGTAGCAGACAGGTGGAGGGGAACACCATATATTTT. This sequence encodes CASSRQVEGNTIYF.

This chain connects TRBV27 to TRBJ1-4, with D possibly TRBD1 on 5 matching bases. Germline V gives CDR1 MNHEY, CDR2 SMNVEV (reference sequence). Trimming cost V 8 bases and J 8 bases, with 27 bases left between them. The CDR3 has 17 residues. The CDR3 spells CASSRGGAIGEREKLFF. Written as DNA, the CDR3 is TGTGCCAGCTCACGGGGCGGGGCGATTGGAGAGAGAGAAAAACTGTTTTTT.

The genes are TRBV5-1 and TRBJ1-3; possibly TRBD1 for D (5 bases). CDR3 length: 15 amino acids. Germline assignment: CDR1 SGHRS and CDR2 YFSETQ. Trimming removed 0 bases from V and 2 bases from J, with 9 bases in between. The CDR3: CASSLGTGTGNTIYF. The DNA of the CDR3 is TGCGCCAGCAGCTTGGGCACAGGAACTGGAAACACCATATATTTT. Based on the CDR3 plus reference TRBV5-1 and TRBJ1-3, the full variable domain is KAGVTQTPRYLIKTRGQQVTLSCSPISGHRSVSWYQQTPGQGLQFLFEYFSETQRNKGNFPGRFSGRQFSNSRSEMNVSTLELGDSALYLCASSLGTGTGNTIYFGEGSWLTVV.

The chain joins TRBV30 to TRBJ1-2; 9 bases map to TRBD1. This CDR3 is built from 15 residues. J lost 7 bases, V lost 0 bases, and 9 bases had no gene match. Germline V gives CDR1 GTSNPN, CDR2 SVGIG (reference sequence). The CDR3 here is CAWSVPQQGAIGYTF. The CDR3 nucleotides are TGTGCCTGGAGTGTACCCCAACAGGGGGCAATTGGCTACACCTTC. Using reference TRBV30 and TRBJ1-2 for the parts outside the CDR3, the full variable domain is SQTIHQWPATLVQPVGSPLSLECTVEGTSNPNLYWYRQAAGRGLQLLFYSVGIGQISSEVPQNLSASRPQDRQFILSSKKLLLSDSGFYLCAWSVPQQGAIGYTFGSGTRLTVV.

V is TRBV4-1 and J is TRBJ2-7, with TRBD2 as a possible D gene (6 bases). The CDR3 runs 14 residues. Trimming left V 1 base short and J 2 bases short, with 9 bases between. Germline CDR1 and CDR2: MGHRA and YSYEKL. CDR3 in amino acids: CASSQAEGTYEQYF. Here the CDR3 DNA reads TGCGCCAGCAGCCAAGCGGAGGGAACCTACGAGCAGTACTTC.

This rearrangement joins TRBV19 to TRBJ2-1; TRBD1 matches at 11 bases. The CDR3 is made up of 16 amino acids. The junction had 10 bases not matched to a gene; V was cut back by 5 bases and J by 7 bases. Germline-derived CDR1 and CDR2 are LNHDA and SQIVND (reference sequence). The CDR3 nucleotides read TGTGCCAGTAGTCCCTGGGACAGGGGGTTTGGAAATGAGCAGTTCTTC. It encodes CASSPWDRGFGNEQFF.

This clone turned up a few times. The J gene is TRBJ2-7, the V gene TRBV30, with 8 bases lining up with TRBD1. The CDR3 runs 15 residues. The J segment lost 7 bases and the V segment lost 5 bases, leaving 16 bases of the junction unmatched. Per germline, CDR1 GTSNPN and CDR2 SVGIG (reference sequence). The CDR3 DNA sequence: TGTGCCTGGGACTCCCGCGGACAGGGAAAAGGTGAGCAGTACTTC. As protein: CAWDSRGQGKGEQYF.

CDR3 in DNA: TGTGCCACCAGCAGGAGGGGACAGGGGGCCCACGAGCAGTACTTC. It specifies CATSRRGQGAHEQYF. The chain employs TRBV15 and TRBJ2-7; TRBD1 aligns across 12 bases. Trimming took 3 bases from V and 5 from J; bases not matched to a gene: 5. CDR3 length equals 15 residues. Germline values: CDR1 LNHNV, CDR2 YYDKDF (reference sequence).

Worth noting for this clone: The same CDR3 is also encoded by other DNA sequences in this sample. V usage is TRBV9 and J usage is TRBJ2-2, with 9 bases fitting TRBD1. CDR1 is SGDLS and CDR2 is YYNGEE in the germline V gene. With 3 bases clipped from V and 4 bases from J, the junction kept 7 bases outside the gene matches. The CDR3 has 16 residues. This CDR3 reads CASSGSGTGITGELFF. CDR3 bases: TGTGCCAGCAGCGGATCCGGGACAGGGATCACCGGGGAGCTGTTTTTT.

This chain uses TRBV4-2 with TRBJ2-3; 12 nucleotides line up with TRBD2. This CDR3 spans 16 amino acids. J was trimmed by 5 bases and V by 5 bases; bases with no gene match: 8. Germline CDR1 and CDR2: LGHNA and YNFKEQ. CDR3 DNA: TGTGCCAGCAGCATCCCTAGCGGGGGGGCGGAAGATACGCAGTATTTT. Translated, it gives CASSIPSGGAEDTQYF.

This chain links TRBV19 with TRBJ1-6, with 9 bases matching TRBD1. V gave up 6 bases and J gave up 11 bases; unmatched junction bases: 2. CDR1 and CDR2 from the germline V gene are LNHDA and SQIVND (reference sequence). This CDR3 has 12 residues. CDR3 amino acids: CASRGQGTPLHF. In DNA form, the CDR3 reads TGTGCCAGTAGGGGACAGGGAACACCCCTCCACTTT. Variable domain in full (rest from reference TRBV19 and TRBJ1-6): DGGITQSPKYLFRKEGQNVTLSCEQNLNHDAMYWYRQDPGQGLRLIYYSQIVNDFQKGDIAEGYSVSREKKESFPLTVTSAQKNPTAFYLCASRGQGTPLHFGNGTRLTVT.

Note on this clone: Within the sample, other DNA sequences also encode this same CDR3. The genes are TRBV18 and TRBJ2-7, with D perhaps matching TRBD2 (6 bases). The germline gives CDR1 KGHSH, CDR2 LQKENI. Trimming cost V 1 base and J 6 bases, with 7 bases left between them. This CDR3 has 12 residues. The CDR3 sequence: CASSPQGLEQYF. The CDR3 nucleotides are TGTGCCAGCTCACCACAGGGACTCGAGCAGTACTTC.

This chain joins TRBV7-9 and TRBJ1-4; D not certain. Germline V gene lookup returns CDR1 SEHNR and CDR2 FQNEAQ (reference sequence). This CDR3 is built from 14 residues. The ends were cut back, 6 bases at V and 8 bases at J, with 16 bases in the middle. The CDR3 DNA is TGTGCCAGCAGGACCGAGGAGGGTTGGGAAAAACTGTTTTTT. Its translation: CASRTEEGWEKLFF.

This rearrangement joins TRBV5-1 to TRBJ2-1; maybe TRBD2 (5 bases). This CDR3 has 13 residues. Trimming took off 0 bases at V and 6 bases at J, with 7 bases between the two ends. Per germline, CDR1 SGHRS and CDR2 YFSETQ. CDR3 loop: CASSLGSGNEQFF. Written as DNA, the CDR3 is TGCGCCAGCAGCTTGGGCAGCGGCAATGAGCAGTTCTTC.

The V and J genes are TRBV28 and TRBJ2-7, with 8 bases matching TRBD1. Germline V gene data show CDR1 as MDHEN and CDR2 as SYDVKM. This CDR3 contains 19 residues. The ends lost 4 bases at V and 3 bases at J; junction bases unmatched: 20. CDR3: CASSSYSSQGAKGIYEQYF. The CDR3, as DNA: TGTGCCAGCAGTTCCTACTCATCCCAGGGGGCCAAGGGAATCTACGAGCAGTACTTC.